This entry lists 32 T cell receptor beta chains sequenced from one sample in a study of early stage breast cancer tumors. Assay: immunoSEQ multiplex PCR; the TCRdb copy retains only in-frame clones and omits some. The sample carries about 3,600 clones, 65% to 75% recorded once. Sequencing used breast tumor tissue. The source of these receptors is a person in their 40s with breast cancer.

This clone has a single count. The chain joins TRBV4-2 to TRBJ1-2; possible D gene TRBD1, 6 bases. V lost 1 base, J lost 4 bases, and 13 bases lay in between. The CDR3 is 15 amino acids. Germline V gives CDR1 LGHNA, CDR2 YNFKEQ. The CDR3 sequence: CASSQGTGQFYGYTF. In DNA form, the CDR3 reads TGTGCCAGCAGCCAAGGAACCGGACAGTTCTATGGCTACACCTTC.

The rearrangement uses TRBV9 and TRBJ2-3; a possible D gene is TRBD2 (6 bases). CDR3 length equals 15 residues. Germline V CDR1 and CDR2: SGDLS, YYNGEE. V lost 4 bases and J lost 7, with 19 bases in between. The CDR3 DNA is TGTGCCAGCAGCCTTCGACCGGGAGAGGAAAATACGCAGTATTTT. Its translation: CASSLRPGEENTQYF.

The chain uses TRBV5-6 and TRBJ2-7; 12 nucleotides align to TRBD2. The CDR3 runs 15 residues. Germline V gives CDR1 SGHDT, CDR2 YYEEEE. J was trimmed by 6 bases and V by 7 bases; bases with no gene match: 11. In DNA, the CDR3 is TGTGCCAGCTCTAGCGGGAGGGCCAGTCGAGGCGAGCAGTACTTC. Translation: CASSSGRASRGEQYF.

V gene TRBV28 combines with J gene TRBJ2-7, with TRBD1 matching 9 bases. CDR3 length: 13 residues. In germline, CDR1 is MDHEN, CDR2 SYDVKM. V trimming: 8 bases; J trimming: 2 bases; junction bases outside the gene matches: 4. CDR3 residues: CASDRGDTYEQYF. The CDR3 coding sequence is TGTGCCAGCGACAGGGGGGACACCTACGAGCAGTACTTC.

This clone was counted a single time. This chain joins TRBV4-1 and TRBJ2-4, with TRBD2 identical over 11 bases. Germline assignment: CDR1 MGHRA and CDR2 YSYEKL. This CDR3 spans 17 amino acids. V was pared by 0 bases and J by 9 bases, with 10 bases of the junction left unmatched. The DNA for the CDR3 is TGCGCCAGCAGCCAAGAGGGGACTAGCGGAGGGGGGGGCATTCAGTACTTC. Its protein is CASSQEGTSGGGGIQYF.

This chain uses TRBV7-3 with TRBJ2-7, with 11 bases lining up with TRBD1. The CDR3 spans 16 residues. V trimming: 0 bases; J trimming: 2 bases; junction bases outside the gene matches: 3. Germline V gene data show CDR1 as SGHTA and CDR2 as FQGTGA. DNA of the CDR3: TGTGCCAGCAGCTTAACAGGGACAGGGGGGGCCTACGAGCAGTACTTC. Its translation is CASSLTGTGGAYEQYF.

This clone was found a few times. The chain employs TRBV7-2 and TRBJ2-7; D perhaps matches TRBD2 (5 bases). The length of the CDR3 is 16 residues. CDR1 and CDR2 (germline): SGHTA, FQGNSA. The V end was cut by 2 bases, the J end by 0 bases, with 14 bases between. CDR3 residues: CASSLPRRGSSYEQYF. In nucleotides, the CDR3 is TGTGCCAGCAGCTTACCCCGACGGGGAAGCTCCTACGAGCAGTACTTC.

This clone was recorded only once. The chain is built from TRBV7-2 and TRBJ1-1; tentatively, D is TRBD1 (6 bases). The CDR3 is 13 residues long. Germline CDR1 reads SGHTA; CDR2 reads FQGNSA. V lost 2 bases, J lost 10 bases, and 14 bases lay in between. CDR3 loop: CASSLLTGRSAFF. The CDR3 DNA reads TGTGCCAGCAGCTTACTGACAGGACGGTCAGCTTTCTTT.

Here the CDR3 reads CASSPSGQGGEKLFF. The CDR3 region has the DNA TGTGCCAGCAGCCCATCGGGACAGGGGGGTGAAAAACTGTTTTTT. The chain links TRBV7-2 to TRBJ1-4; TRBD1 agrees at 11 bases. The ends lost 5 bases at V and 7 bases at J; junction bases unmatched: 6. The CDR3 covers 15 residues. The V gene's germline CDR1 is SGHTA and CDR2 FQGNSA.

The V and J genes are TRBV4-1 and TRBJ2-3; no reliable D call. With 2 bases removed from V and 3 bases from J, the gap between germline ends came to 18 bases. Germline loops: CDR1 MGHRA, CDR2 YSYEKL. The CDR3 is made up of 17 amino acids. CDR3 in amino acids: CASSQFSTGAGTDTQYF. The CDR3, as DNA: TGCGCCAGCAGCCAATTCTCAACGGGCGCAGGTACAGATACGCAGTATTTT.

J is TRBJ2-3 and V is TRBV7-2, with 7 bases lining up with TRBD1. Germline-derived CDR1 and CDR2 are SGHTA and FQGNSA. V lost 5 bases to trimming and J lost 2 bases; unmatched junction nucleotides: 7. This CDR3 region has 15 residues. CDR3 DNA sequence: TGTGCCAGCAGCCTAGGGACAGACTTCACAGATACGCAGTATTTT. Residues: CASSLGTDFTDTQYF.

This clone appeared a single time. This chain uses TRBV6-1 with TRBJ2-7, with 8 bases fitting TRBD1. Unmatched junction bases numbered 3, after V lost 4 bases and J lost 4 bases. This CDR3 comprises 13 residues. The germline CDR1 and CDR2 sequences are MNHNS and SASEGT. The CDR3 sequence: CASSATGEYEQYF. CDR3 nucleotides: TGTGCCAGCAGTGCGACAGGGGAATACGAGCAGTACTTC.

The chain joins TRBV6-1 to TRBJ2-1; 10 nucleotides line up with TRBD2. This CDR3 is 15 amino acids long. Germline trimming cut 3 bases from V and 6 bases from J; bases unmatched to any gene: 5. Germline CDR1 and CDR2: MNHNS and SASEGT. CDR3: CASSEGLAGANEQFF. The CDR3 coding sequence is TGTGCCAGCAGTGAGGGTCTAGCGGGAGCCAATGAGCAGTTCTTC.

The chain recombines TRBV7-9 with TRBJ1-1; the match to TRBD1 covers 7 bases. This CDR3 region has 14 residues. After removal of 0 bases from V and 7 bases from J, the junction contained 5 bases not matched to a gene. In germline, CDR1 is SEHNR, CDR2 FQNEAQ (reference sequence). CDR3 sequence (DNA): TGTGCCAGCAGCTTAGCGCAGGGGGGTAGTGAAGCTTTCTTT. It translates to CASSLAQGGSEAFF.

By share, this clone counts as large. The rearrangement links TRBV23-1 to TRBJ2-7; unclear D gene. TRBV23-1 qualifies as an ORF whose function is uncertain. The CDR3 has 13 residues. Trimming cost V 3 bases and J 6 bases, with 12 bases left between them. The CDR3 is CASSQGPHGEQYF. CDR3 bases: TGCGCCAGCAGTCAGGGCCCCCACGGCGAGCAGTACTTC.

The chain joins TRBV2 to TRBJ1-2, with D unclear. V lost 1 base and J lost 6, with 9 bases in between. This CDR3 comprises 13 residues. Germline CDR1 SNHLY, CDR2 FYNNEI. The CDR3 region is CASSEEGWHGYTF. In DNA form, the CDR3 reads TGTGCCAGCAGTGAAGAGGGTTGGCATGGCTACACCTTC.

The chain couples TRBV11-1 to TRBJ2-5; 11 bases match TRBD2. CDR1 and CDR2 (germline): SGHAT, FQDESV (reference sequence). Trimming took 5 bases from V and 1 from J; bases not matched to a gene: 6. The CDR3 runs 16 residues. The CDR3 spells CASSPTSGSSQETQYF. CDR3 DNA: TGTGCCAGCAGCCCAACTAGCGGGAGCTCCCAAGAGACCCAGTACTTC.

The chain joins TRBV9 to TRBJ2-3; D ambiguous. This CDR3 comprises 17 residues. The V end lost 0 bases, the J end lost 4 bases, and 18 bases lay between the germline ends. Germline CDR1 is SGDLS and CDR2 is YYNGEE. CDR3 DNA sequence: TGTGCCAGCAGCGTAGATCCGAGGCAGTTGGGCGCAGATACGCAGTATTTT. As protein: CASSVDPRQLGADTQYF.

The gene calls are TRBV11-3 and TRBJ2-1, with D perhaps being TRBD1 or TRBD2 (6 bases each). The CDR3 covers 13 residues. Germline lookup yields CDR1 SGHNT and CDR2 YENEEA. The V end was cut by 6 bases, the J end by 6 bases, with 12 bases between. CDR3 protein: CASRDPGANEQFF. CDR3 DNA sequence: TGTGCCAGCAGGGACCCGGGGGCCAATGAGCAGTTCTTC.

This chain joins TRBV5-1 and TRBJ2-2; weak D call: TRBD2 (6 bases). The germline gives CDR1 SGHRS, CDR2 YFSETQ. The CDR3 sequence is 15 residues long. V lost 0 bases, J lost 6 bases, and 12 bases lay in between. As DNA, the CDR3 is TGCGCCAGCAGCTTGGGACGGACTATCTCCGGGGAGCTGTTTTTT. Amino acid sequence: CASSLGRTISGELFF. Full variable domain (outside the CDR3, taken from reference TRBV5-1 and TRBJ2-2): KAGVTQTPRYLIKTRGQQVTLSCSPISGHRSVSWYQQTPGQGLQFLFEYFSETQRNKGNFPGRFSGRQFSNSRSEMNVSTLELGDSALYLCASSLGRTISGELFFGEGSRLTVL.

As DNA, the CDR3 is TGTGCCAGCAGTACTACTGGGTACAATGAGCAGTTCTTC. This sequence encodes CASSTTGYNEQFF. The chain couples TRBV6-5 to TRBJ2-1; D is unclear. This CDR3 has 13 residues. From germline, CDR1 is MNHEY and CDR2 SVGAGI. The ends were cut back, 5 bases at V and 4 bases at J, with 9 bases in the middle.

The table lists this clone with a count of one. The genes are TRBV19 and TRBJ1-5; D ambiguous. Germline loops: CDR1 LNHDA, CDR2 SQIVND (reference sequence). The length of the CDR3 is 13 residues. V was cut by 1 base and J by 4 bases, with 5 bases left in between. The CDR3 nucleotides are TGTGCCAGTAGTATAGTAGTGAATCAGCCCCAGCATTTT. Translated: CASSIVVNQPQHF. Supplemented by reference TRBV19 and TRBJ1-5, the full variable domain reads DGGITQSPKYLFRKEGQNVTLSCEQNLNHDAMYWYRQDPGQGLRLIYYSQIVNDFQKGDIAEGYSVSREKKESFPLTVTSAQKNPTAFYLCASSIVVNQPQHFGDGTRLSIL.

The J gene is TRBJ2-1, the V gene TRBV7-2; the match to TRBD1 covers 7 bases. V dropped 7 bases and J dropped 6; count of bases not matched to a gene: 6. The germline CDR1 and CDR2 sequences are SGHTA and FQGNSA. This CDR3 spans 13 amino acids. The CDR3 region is CASTLGGPNEQFF. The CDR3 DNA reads TGTGCCAGCACCCTAGGGGGCCCCAATGAGCAGTTCTTC. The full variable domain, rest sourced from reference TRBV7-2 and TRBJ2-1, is GAGVSQSPSNKVTEKGKDVELRCDPISGHTALYWYRQSLGQGLEFLIYFQGNSAPDKSGLPSDRFSAERTGGSVSTLTIQRTQQEDSAVYLCASTLGGPNEQFFGPGTRLTVL.

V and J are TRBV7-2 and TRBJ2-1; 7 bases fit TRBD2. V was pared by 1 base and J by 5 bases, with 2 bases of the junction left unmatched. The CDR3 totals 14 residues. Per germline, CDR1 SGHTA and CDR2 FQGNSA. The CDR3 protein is CASSLGGSHNEQFF. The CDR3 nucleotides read TGTGCCAGCAGCTTAGGCGGGAGCCACAATGAGCAGTTCTTC.

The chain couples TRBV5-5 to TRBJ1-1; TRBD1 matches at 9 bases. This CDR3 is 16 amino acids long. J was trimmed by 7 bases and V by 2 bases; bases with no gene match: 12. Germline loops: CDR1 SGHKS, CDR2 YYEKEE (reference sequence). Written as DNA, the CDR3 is TGTGCCAGCAGCTTTTATCCCGGGACAGGGACGGGTGAAGCTTTCTTT. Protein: CASSFYPGTGTGEAFF.

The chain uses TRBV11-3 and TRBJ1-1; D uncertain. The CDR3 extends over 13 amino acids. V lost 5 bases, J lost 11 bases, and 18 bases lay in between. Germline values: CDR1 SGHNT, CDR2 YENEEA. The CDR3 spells CASSPDYSGSAFF. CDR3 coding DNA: TGTGCCAGCAGCCCCGATTATTCCGGGTCGGCTTTCTTT.

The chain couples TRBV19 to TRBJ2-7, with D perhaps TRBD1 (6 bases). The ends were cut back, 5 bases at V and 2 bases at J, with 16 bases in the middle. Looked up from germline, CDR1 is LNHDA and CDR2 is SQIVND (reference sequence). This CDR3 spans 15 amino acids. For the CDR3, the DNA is TGTGCCAGTAGTCCTATAGAGGGGACAACCTACGAGCAGTACTTC. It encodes CASSPIEGTTYEQYF.

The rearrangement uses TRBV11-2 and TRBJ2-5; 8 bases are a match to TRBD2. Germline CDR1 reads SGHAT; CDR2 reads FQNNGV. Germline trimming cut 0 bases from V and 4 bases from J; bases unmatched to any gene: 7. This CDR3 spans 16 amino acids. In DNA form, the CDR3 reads TGTGCCAGCAGCTTAGATCCCGGGGGGGCAGGAGAGACCCAGTACTTC. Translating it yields CASSLDPGGAGETQYF.

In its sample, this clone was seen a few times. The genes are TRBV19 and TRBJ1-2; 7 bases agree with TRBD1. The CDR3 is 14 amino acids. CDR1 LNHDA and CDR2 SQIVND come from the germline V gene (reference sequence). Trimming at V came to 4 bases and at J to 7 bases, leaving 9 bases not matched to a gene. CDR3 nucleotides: TGTGCCAGTAGTACCGACAGGGCGACGGCTGGCTACACCTTC. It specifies CASSTDRATAGYTF.

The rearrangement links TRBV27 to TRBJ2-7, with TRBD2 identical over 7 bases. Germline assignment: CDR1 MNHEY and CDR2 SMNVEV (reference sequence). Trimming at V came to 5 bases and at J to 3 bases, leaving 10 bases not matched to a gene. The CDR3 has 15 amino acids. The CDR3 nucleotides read TGTGCCAGCAGTCTCGGGGCGGGAGATCACTACGAGCAGTACTTC. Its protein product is CASSLGAGDHYEQYF.

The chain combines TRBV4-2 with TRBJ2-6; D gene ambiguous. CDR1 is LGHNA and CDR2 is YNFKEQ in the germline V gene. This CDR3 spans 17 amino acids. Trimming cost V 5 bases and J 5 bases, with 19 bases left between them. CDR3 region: CASSGLRLQSRANVLTF. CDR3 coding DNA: TGTGCCAGCAGCGGCTTAAGGTTACAAAGTCGGGCCAACGTCCTGACTTTC.

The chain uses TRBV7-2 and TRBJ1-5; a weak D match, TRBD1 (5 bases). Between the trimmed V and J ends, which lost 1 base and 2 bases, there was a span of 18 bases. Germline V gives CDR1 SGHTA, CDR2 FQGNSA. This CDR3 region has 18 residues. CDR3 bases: TGTGCCAGCAGCTTAGGCCCGCGGACATTAAGGGGCAATCAGCCCCAGCATTTT. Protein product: CASSLGPRTLRGNQPQHF.